Each of the 26 T cell receptor beta chains below was sequenced from the same sample in a study of cytotoxic CD8 clonotypes in ibrutinib-treated CLL. Measured with immunoSEQ multiplex PCR; TCRdb has only the in-frame clones, and not every one. Among about 130,000 clones, 80% to 90% were seen once, and the ten largest hold about 3.3%. This sample comprised PBMCs, obtained after 24 months of ibrutinib treatment. The receptor set was obtained from a human donor with chronic lymphocytic leukemia.

The sample holds one count of this clone. This rearrangement joins TRBV10-2 to TRBJ2-5, with D maybe TRBD1 (6 bases). CDR1 is WSHSY, CDR2 SAAADI, per germline. The V end lost 7 bases, the J end lost 2 bases, and 11 bases lay between the germline ends. The CDR3 is 13 amino acids. CDR3 nucleotide sequence: TGCGCCAGCAAGGGGGTGACACAAGAGACCCAGTACTTC. Amino acid sequence: CASKGVTQETQYF.

This clone came up a few times. The chain employs TRBV10-3 and TRBJ2-7, with 10 nucleotides matching TRBD1. This CDR3 is 14 amino acids long. Germline trimming cut 4 bases from V and 2 bases from J; bases unmatched to any gene: 2. CDR1 and CDR2 from the germline V gene are ENHRY and SYGVKD. DNA for the CDR3: TGTGCCATCAGTGGGACAGGGGGACCCTACGAGCAGTACTTC. Amino acid sequence: CAISGTGGPYEQYF.

V and J are TRBV5-1 and TRBJ1-1, with unresolved D. Trimming left V 3 bases short and J 1 base short, with 7 bases between. CDR1 and CDR2 from the germline V gene are SGHRS and YFSETQ. This CDR3 region has 13 residues. CDR3 nucleotide sequence: TGCGCCAGCAGCTCCACCAAGAACACTGAAGCTTTCTTT. Translated, it gives CASSSTKNTEAFF.

The V call is TRBV27, the J call TRBJ1-2, with unresolved D. The CDR3 is 13 amino acids. The germline gives CDR1 MNHEY, CDR2 SMNVEV (reference sequence). V was cut by 1 base and J by 6 bases, with 9 bases left in between. The CDR3 loop reads CASSLFPSDGYTF. As DNA, the CDR3 is TGTGCCAGCAGTTTATTTCCATCCGATGGCTACACCTTC.

V and J are TRBV5-1 and TRBJ2-2, with 11 bases fitting TRBD2. The CDR3 runs 17 residues. V was clipped by 2 bases and J by 2 bases; unmatched bases: 5. CDR1 SGHRS and CDR2 YFSETQ come from the germline V gene. The CDR3: CASSLTSGGLNTGELFF. CDR3 coding DNA: TGCGCCAGCAGCTTAACTAGCGGGGGCCTTAACACCGGGGAGCTGTTTTTT.

This chain joins TRBV5-1 and TRBJ2-2, with a possible D match to TRBD1 (5 bases). This CDR3 has 15 amino acids. Germline CDR1 and CDR2: SGHRS and YFSETQ. Trimming pared 0 bases from V and 7 bases from J, leaving 13 bases between. The CDR3 nucleotides read TGCGCCAGCAGCTTGGCATCAGGGATAGACGGGGAGCTGTTTTTT. This encodes CASSLASGIDGELFF.

This rearrangement joins TRBV5-5 to TRBJ1-2; no reliable D call. Trimming took 4 bases from V and 0 from J, leaving 10 bases between them. CDR3 size: 14 residues. The germline V gene has CDR1 SGHKS and CDR2 YYEKEE (reference sequence). The CDR3 here is CASSLVEANYGYTF. The CDR3 region has the DNA TGTGCCAGCAGCCTGGTAGAGGCTAACTATGGCTACACCTTC.

The chain links TRBV5-6 to TRBJ2-5; D not resolved. V lost 3 bases to trimming and J lost 0 bases, with 12 bases between them. Germline V CDR1 and CDR2: SGHDT, YYEEEE. The CDR3 runs 15 residues. Here the CDR3 reads CASSSTYRYQETQYF. CDR3 nucleotides: TGTGCCAGCAGCTCGACCTACAGATACCAAGAGACCCAGTACTTC.

The chain carries TRBV5-6 and TRBJ1-5; 11 bases are a match to TRBD1. The germline V gene has CDR1 SGHDT and CDR2 YYEEEE. With V trimmed by 4 bases and J by 11 bases, 11 bases remained unmatched. This CDR3 is 15 amino acids long. CDR3 protein: CASSTRDRGMWAQHF. For the CDR3, the DNA is TGTGCCAGCAGCACCCGGGACAGGGGGATGTGGGCCCAGCATTTT.

This chain links TRBV10-3 with TRBJ2-1, with TRBD2 matching 8 bases. Germline CDR1 and CDR2: ENHRY and SYGVKD. This CDR3 comprises 18 residues. Unmatched junction bases numbered 9, after V lost 0 bases and J lost 2 bases. The CDR3 protein is CAISESGGGPHPYNEQFF. The CDR3 bases are TGTGCCATCAGTGAGTCTGGCGGGGGGCCCCACCCCTACAATGAGCAGTTCTTC.

The J gene is TRBJ2-1, the V gene TRBV5-6, with D possibly being TRBD1 (5 bases). V dropped 4 bases and J dropped 7 bases, with 18 bases sitting between them. The CDR3 sequence is 15 residues long. The germline gives CDR1 SGHDT, CDR2 YYEEEE. The CDR3 DNA reads as TGTGCCAGCAGCCTGGCAGGGCGATCAGGGAATGAGCAGTTCTTC. Encoded protein: CASSLAGRSGNEQFF.

The chain employs TRBV19 and TRBJ1-5; 7 bases map to TRBD1. J lost 2 bases, V lost 2 bases, and 18 bases had no gene match. Germline assignment: CDR1 LNHDA and CDR2 SQIVND (reference sequence). The CDR3 runs 20 residues. CDR3: CASSILRSSGGSFGNQPQHF. The CDR3 DNA follows: TGTGCCAGTAGTATATTGAGGTCGTCAGGGGGAAGTTTTGGCAATCAGCCCCAGCATTTT. Supplemented by reference TRBV19 and TRBJ1-5, the full variable domain reads DGGITQSPKYLFRKEGQNVTLSCEQNLNHDAMYWYRQDPGQGLRLIYYSQIVNDFQKGDIAEGYSVSREKKESFPLTVTSAQKNPTAFYLCASSILRSSGGSFGNQPQHFGDGTRLSIL.

CDR3 amino acids: CASSPRQGNNQPQHF. The CDR3 DNA follows: TGTGCCAGCAGTCCCCGACAGGGGAACAATCAGCCCCAGCATTTT. The chain is built from TRBV6-5 and TRBJ1-5; 8 bases line up with TRBD1. CDR1 MNHEY and CDR2 SVGAGI come from the germline V gene. V lost 5 bases to trimming and J lost 3 bases; unmatched junction nucleotides: 6. The CDR3 totals 15 residues.

This clone was seen only once. The V call is TRBV5-1, the J call TRBJ2-7; D uncertain. CDR3 length: 10 amino acids. Germline CDR1 and CDR2: SGHRS and YFSETQ. CDR3 amino acids: CAPPGCEQYF. The CDR3 coding sequence is TGCGCTCCCCCTGGGTGCGAGCAGTACTTC.

This chain joins TRBV11-2 and TRBJ2-7; 11 bases are shared with TRBD1. The junction had 5 bases not matched to a gene; V was cut back by 2 bases and J by 5 bases. Germline V CDR1 and CDR2: SGHAT, FQNNGV. CDR3 length: 15 amino acids. CDR3 coding DNA: TGTGCCAGCAGCTTATTGGACAGGGGGCGTAACGAGCAGTACTTC. Its translation: CASSLLDRGRNEQYF.

The chain carries TRBV10-3 and TRBJ2-1; 8 bases match TRBD1. This CDR3 is built from 16 residues. The J segment lost 6 bases and the V segment lost 2 bases, leaving 9 bases of the junction unmatched. Germline CDR1 ENHRY, CDR2 SYGVKD. CDR3 nucleotides: TGTGCCATCAGTGAGAAGGACAGGGTAGAAAGCAATGAGCAGTTCTTC. Translation gives CAISEKDRVESNEQFF.

In DNA form, the CDR3 reads TGTGCCAGCTCACCCTCTGGGACTTCTCTCCATAGCAATCAGCCCCAGCATTTT. This encodes CASSPSGTSLHSNQPQHF. This sequence joins TRBV18 and TRBJ1-5, with a possible D match to TRBD1 (5 bases). Deletions cut 3 bases from V and 0 bases from J, with 18 bases between. There are 18 residues in the CDR3. Germline CDR1 KGHSH, CDR2 LQKENI.

This clone was picked up a small number of times. This chain uses TRBV28 with TRBJ1-6; 7 bases fit TRBD1. This CDR3 is 17 amino acids long. Looked up from germline, CDR1 is MDHEN and CDR2 is SYDVKM. V shed 6 bases, J shed 9 bases, and the junction held 17 bases outside the gene matches. The CDR3 loop is CASRPPTGVPSGSPLHF. CDR3 DNA: TGTGCCAGCAGGCCACCAACAGGGGTGCCCTCTGGTTCACCCCTCCACTTT.

The rearrangement uses TRBV9 and TRBJ1-1; D call uncertain. This CDR3 comprises 13 residues. Trimming shortened V by 0 bases and J by 9 bases, and 12 bases separated the two germline ends. From germline, CDR1 is SGDLS and CDR2 YYNGEE. In nucleotides, the CDR3 is TGTGCCAGCAGCGTAGAGGAGGGCCAGCAAGCTTTCTTT. The encoded protein is CASSVEEGQQAFF.

The gene calls are TRBV4-1 and TRBJ2-1; TRBD1 matches 12 bases. CDR1 is MGHRA and CDR2 is YSYEKL in the germline V gene. Germline trimming cut 4 bases from V and 7 bases from J; bases unmatched to any gene: 11. The CDR3 covers 17 residues. CDR3 nucleotides: TGCGCCAGCAGCCTCCAAGCCGGGACAGGGGGCTTGAATGAGCAGTTCTTC. Translating gives CASSLQAGTGGLNEQFF.

The rearrangement uses TRBV27 and TRBJ2-1; 9 bases align to TRBD1. The CDR3 has 16 residues. Germline V gene lookup returns CDR1 MNHEY and CDR2 SMNVEV (reference sequence). V was clipped by 3 bases and J by 5 bases; unmatched bases: 8. For the CDR3, the DNA is TGTGCCAGCAGTTTCCCCGGGACAGGGCCCGACAATGAGCAGTTCTTC. Translation: CASSFPGTGPDNEQFF.

V gene TRBV18 combines with J gene TRBJ1-5; TRBD1 aligns across 7 bases. Trimming took 6 bases from V and 0 from J; bases not matched to a gene: 8. The CDR3 has 16 residues. Germline CDR1 is KGHSH and CDR2 is LQKENI. CDR3 protein: CASSTGEAFSNQPQHF. The DNA of the CDR3 is TGTGCCAGCTCCACAGGGGAGGCCTTTAGCAATCAGCCCCAGCATTTT.

The rearrangement uses TRBV18 and TRBJ1-1; unclear D gene. The germline V gene has CDR1 KGHSH and CDR2 LQKENI. This CDR3 has 15 amino acids. V lost 5 bases and J 0 bases, leaving 13 bases between the germline ends. CDR3 loop: CASSSTPTMNTEAFF. Written as DNA, the CDR3 is TGTGCCAGCTCATCAACTCCGACGATGAACACTGAAGCTTTCTTT.

V gene TRBV6-4 combines with J gene TRBJ2-3; D unclear. The CDR3 loop spans 13 amino acids. The ends were cut back, 3 bases at V and 3 bases at J, with 7 bases in the middle. Germline CDR1 and CDR2: MRHNA and SNTAGT. CDR3 DNA sequence: TGTGCCAGCAGTGAAGTTCCGACAGATACGCAGTATTTT. Translation: CASSEVPTDTQYF.

The V call is TRBV7-2, the J call TRBJ2-7; a possible D gene is TRBD1 (6 bases). The V gene lost 5 bases and the J gene lost 4 bases, with 18 bases spanning the gap. Germline loops: CDR1 SGHTA, CDR2 FQGNSA. The CDR3 has 15 residues. CDR3 protein: CASSTTSDRTYEQYF. CDR3 DNA sequence: TGTGCCAGCAGCACCACGTCCGACAGGACATACGAGCAGTACTTC.

The chain couples TRBV6-6 to TRBJ2-7; TRBD1 is a possible D gene (6 bases). The germline CDR1 and CDR2 sequences are MNHNY and SVGAGI (reference sequence). Trimming left V 6 bases short and J 1 base short, with 10 bases between. The CDR3 contains 13 residues. The CDR3 reads CASRGTSSYEQYF. The CDR3 nucleotides read TGTGCCAGCAGAGGGACAAGTTCCTACGAGCAGTACTTC.